This T cell receptor beta chain comes out of a study of cytomegalovirus exposure and HLA in healthy donors (dated by TCRdb to about 2017). Some background on the complete study: An earlier analysis of 587 of the donors reported around 280 Gb of sequence data and 117 million unique TCR beta sequences obtained from around 170 million T cells. An early release covering over 500 HLA-typed donors comprised about 300 gigabases of sequencing data and tens of millions of unique TCR sequences. Of the roughly 420 genotyped donors, less than 90% were placed in the genetic ancestry cluster associated with self-reported Caucasian donors. The study was designed to test whether signatures of past pathogen exposure could be identified by cataloging public T cell receptors. The study used immunosequencing to profile the T cell repertoires of several hundred subjects and linked those repertoires to cytomegalovirus serostatus. Along with the roughly 710-subject first cohort, a separate validation cohort of over a hundred different subjects was used. The study combined high-throughput TCR immunosequencing, statistical association of individual TCRs with disease status, and machine learning to predict cytomegalovirus infection status. A later analysis re-analyzed previously published TCR beta repertoires from 500 to 700 donors and added high-resolution HLA genotyping to study TCR occurrence patterns. Rather than drawing on any new phenotypic data, the later analysis identified candidate immune exposures from TCR beta sequences and the way those sequences occurred across donors. In an earlier analysis of 500 to 650 of the donors, high-throughput TCR beta sequencing was used to judge whether each TCR beta V gene segment behaved as functional or pseudogenic. Alongside the repertoire data, information on donor age, sex, ethnicity and CMV serostatus was compiled. A later genetic analysis took genome-wide SNP genotypes for about 55% of the 666 donors and used that subset as a discovery cohort. All discovery cohort repertoires had been generated using a single sequencing platform. HLA typing covered class I and class II loci at four-digit resolution. Typing coverage differed by locus: A, B, C, DRB1 and DQB1 were typed in about 629-640 donors, DQA1 in about 550, DPA1 in approximately 610, and DPB1 in around 490. Because of strong linkage in the cohort, four to six DR-DQ haplotypes were treated as single units for association and clustering. Across around 400 genotyped donors of the cohort, an average of about 240,000 unique TCR beta nucleotide sequences per donor were sequenced, and 15% to 20% of those sequences were non-productive.

Study-level results and caveats: CMV serostatus was the only immune exposure information available for the cohort. Some 15 rarely observed V segments, including chromosome 9 orphons, were excluded from the earlier analysis of some 590 of the donors because counts were too low. Across donors, most TCR sequences were observed very rarely, whereas some public TCRs were present in many individuals. In this cohort, only TCR beta chains were sequenced, and detectable features were limited by the absence of alpha or paired-chain data. A few of the identified cytomegalovirus-associated TCR beta chains were confirmed in vitro to be specific for cytomegalovirus antigens. Linkage disequilibrium might explain the correlated functional status among segregating V segments, but an unknown experimental factor could not be excluded. Specific HLA alleles were associated with roughly 17,000 TCR beta sequences at a false discovery rate of 0.05 in a later analysis. A cluster of highly shared sequence variants was judged likely to represent a technical artifact of the sequencing pipeline. When HLA alleles, especially DR and DQ, strongly co-occurred, TCR associations were difficult to assign to individual alleles. A total of 164 TCR beta chains were listed by the study as associated with cytomegalovirus. In an earlier analysis of some 500 of the donors, most TCR beta V segments appeared in productive rearrangements about 87% or about 30% of the time, broadly matching IMGT annotations. Sequencing depth was assumed to be roughly uniform across donors in the presence/absence analyses, though that assumption may not hold. A further reported finding was that TCR beta sequences accurately predicted the HLA-A and HLA-B alleles for most subjects in the first cohort. The classifier was reported to diagnose cytomegalovirus status with high specificity and sensitivity in both the original cohort and the validation cohort. In a later genetic analysis, a missense DCLRE1C variant was associated with V-gene and J-gene trimming of TCR beta chains, and the association was replicated in an independent cohort. In a later analysis, several top co-occurrence clusters were reported to appear linked to parvovirus B19, influenza, CMV and Epstein-Barr virus. Compared with the roughly 720-donor mean, donors in an Asian-associated ancestry cluster had fewer N-insertions in productive TCRs, according to a later genetic analysis. It was suggested by the authors that the approach could potentially be generalized to other disease states and immunological phenotypes. A later analysis found that HLA-associated TCR beta chains were more clonally expanded and had lower generation probabilities than equally common non-associated chains. Most CMV-associated TCR beta chains appeared to be HLA-restricted in a later analysis, and the HLA associations seemed to be driven largely by CMV exposure. Because HLA typing was missing for some donors at each locus, association tests included only the typed subset. According to a later analysis, TCR association rates differed among HLA loci, with DRB1 alleles showing the most associated TCRs and HLA-C alleles showing the fewest.

This clone has more than one count but fewer than ten. Its antigen remains undetermined. No much larger clone exists at a distance of one base, and base qualities are not known. The cohort was made up of about 670 healthy bone marrow donors. Cohort members were all nominally healthy when sampled, although unrecorded immune exposures were likely present. The donor was CMV seropositive and was included in the group of 290 or so seropositive cohort members. A peripheral blood sample was provided by each donor, and peripheral blood mononuclear cells were used for TCR beta sequencing. The Qiagen DNeasy Blood Extraction Kit was used to extract genomic DNA from the blood cell samples. Library preparation used the immunoSEQ multiplex PCR assay. For the multiplex PCR, a mixture combining 60 forward primers for TCR Vbeta segments and 13 reverse primers for TCR Jbeta segments was used. Amplification of the CDR3 region of rearranged TCR beta genes was performed with a multiplex PCR assay on genomic DNA. On the Illumina HiSeq System, the amplified TCR beta libraries were sequenced as 87-base-pair reads. Per the original workflow: A later analysis counted tens of millions of unique TCR beta chains across the 500 to 850 repertoires, and 9.5 million to 11 million of these chains were shared by at least two donors. To remove PCR and sequencing errors, raw reads were error-corrected and collapsed into unique sequences using a nearest-neighbor algorithm that merged closely related sequences. Alignment of CDR3 sequences to IMGT reference sequences was used to assign V, D and J gene segments. For a sequence to be retained, at least a six-nucleotide match to both a V gene segment and a J gene segment was required. Rearrangements were called productive when the CDR3 lacked stop codons and stayed in frame with V and J; all others were non-productive. Following IMGT convention, CDR3 was defined as the stretch from the second conserved V-encoded cysteine to the conserved J-encoded phenylalanine. The earlier analysis of 587 of the donors excluded sequences that lacked an unambiguous match to a single V gene segment. In an earlier analysis of approximately 550 of the donors, V segments were called functional above 56.7% productive rearrangements and were called segregating when the between-donor standard deviation exceeded 5%. A statistical classification framework was developed to diagnose cytomegalovirus status using the catalog of TCR beta chain sequences. In a later analysis, TCR nucleotide sequences were compared against IMGT/GENE-DB human TR gene sequences so that V and J genes could be assigned. The TCRdist pipeline was used in a later analysis to assign CDR3 sequences and most-parsimonious VDJ recombination scenarios. In a later analysis, each TCR beta chain was defined by its CDR3 amino acid sequence together with its V-gene family, and reads lacking a unique V-gene family were excluded. To address suspected cross-contamination and a sequencing artifact, a later analysis removed some 620 highly shared, low-generation-probability nucleotide sequences. In a later analysis, a clonal expansion index was calculated for each public chain from normalized within-repertoire ranks of inferred template counts. Generation probabilities in a later analysis came from a VDJ recombination model fitted to out-of-frame rearrangements, and those results were checked against IGoR. In a later analysis, hypergeometric tests were used to score TCR-TCR, TCR-HLA and TCR-CMV co-occurrence, with a repertoire-size bias correction applied to TCR pairs. False discovery rates were estimated in a later analysis by permuting HLA or CMV assignments 20 times. A later analysis grouped co-occurring TCRs with DBSCAN, adding TCRdist sequence similarity when clustering within HLA-allele-positive subsets. For co-occurrence clustering, repertoires with fewer than 30,000 or more than 120,000 public chains were excluded, along with roughly 5 repertoires with anomalous nucleotide sharing. TCRdb's version of the immuneACCESS table is confined to in-frame rearrangements and falls short of the full clone set. An unresolved V gene accounts for under half of the shortfall where checked; the remainder is of unknown origin. The V and J calls and the clone size are those of that table, but D and trimming were determined from the DNA. The sample records under 130,000 clones, about 13% of which are singletons. The ten top clones hold roughly a sixth of the sample.

The clonotype comes from a middle-aged man in good health and CMV-seropositive. Source material: PBMCs.

The CDR3 amino acid sequence is: CASSASGAGTEAFF. The DNA sequence is TGTGCCAGCAGTGCGTCGGGCGCGGGCACTGAAGCTTTCTTT. The rearranged chain carries TRBV6-1 and TRBJ1-1, with the D gene uncertain. CDR1 MNHNS and CDR2 SASEGT are derived from the germline V gene. V is pared back by 4 bases and J by 4 bases, with 13 bases lying between the germline termini. The CDR3 starts with the cysteine, ends with the phenylalanine, and has 14 residues. The retained sequence is limited to the CDR3, 42 bases, with the frame set at the first base.